This entry concerns a single T cell receptor (beta chain). The source of the sample is a study of T cells in localized non-small cell lung cancer. Here immunoSEQ multiplex PCR was the method, and the copy in TCRdb shows in-frame clones only, minus some. The sample shows around 35,000 clones, around 77% of them seen only once. The V end lost 6 bases, the J end lost 1 base, and 9 bases lay between the germline ends. Germline lookup yields CDR1 MRHNA and CDR2 SNTAGT. The CDR3 is 13 residues long. The J gene is TRBJ1-1, the V gene TRBV6-4, with D unclear. This clonotype was sampled from a male donor older than 55 with stage III squamous cell lung carcinoma. The sequences come from peripheral blood, collected before any cancer treatment. In DNA form, the CDR3 reads TGTGCCAGCAGCGCAATGCAGAACACTGAAGCTTTCTTT. Protein: CASSAMQNTEAFF.